This TCR beta chain was recorded in a study of shared clonotypes between healthy human individuals. The donors were all Caucasian adults (living in Nashville, Tennessee). TCRdb's copy holds only in-frame clones and misses some; the assay was immunoSEQ multiplex PCR. The table records fewer than 650,000 clones, approximately 80% of them present only once. Comment on this clone: This could be a read error, since a much larger clone is one nucleotide away.

The CDR3 has 11 amino acids. Germline V gene sequence: CDR1 MNHNY, CDR2 SVGAGI (reference sequence). Trimming took off 7 bases at V and 4 bases at J, with 7 bases between the two ends. This receptor was identified in a middle-aged woman in good health. Some clones in this sample may be carry-over from other donors' samples. The V call is TRBV6-6, the J call TRBJ1-1, with D possibly being TRBD1 (6 bases). The sequenced sample consisted of PBMCs. The CDR3 DNA follows: TGTGCCAGCACACAGGGCACTGAAGCTTTCTTT. Its protein is CASTQGTEAFF.